This entry is about one T cell receptor (beta chain). Clones were sequenced by immunoSEQ multiplex PCR, and TCRdb holds only the in-frame ones, with some missing. Among just over 80,000 clones listed, 90% to 98% were seen once. These data belong to a study of technical replicates of blood from several donors. The CDR3 runs to 16 residues. Germline CDR1 MGHRA, CDR2 YSYEKL. The V and J ends lost 4 bases and 5 bases, in that order; junction bases with no gene match: 11. The clonotype comes from a human donor in good health. This sequence joins TRBV4-1 and TRBJ2-7; 10 nucleotides line up with TRBD2. The specimen sequenced was T cells isolated from PBMCs. CDR3 protein: CASSPIGKREGDEQYF. CDR3 bases: TGCGCCAGCAGCCCCATAGGGAAGCGGGAGGGTGACGAGCAGTACTTC.